The sequence of this T cell receptor beta chain was determined in a study of T cells in Graves' hyperthyroidism and ophthalmopathy. General study findings and limits: Most expanded thyroid clonotypes above 0.001 recurred in blood.

The germline CDR1 and CDR2 sequences are SEHNR and FQNEAQ (reference sequence). This CDR3 comprises 14 residues. About this clonotype: Its antigen is not identified. An end of the junction does not agree with germline; a read error may underlie this.

Amplified regions were TCR beta CDR3 sequences from RNA transcripts. The TCR CDR3 was amplified in a first-round RT-PCR using the HTBI primer set. TCRdb reanalysed the multiplex PCR reads using MiXCR and keeps one entry per CDR3 protein. The data show under 250,000 distinct CDR3 sequences, with roughly 22% seen just once and 30% to 40% held by the top ten. This rearrangement joins TRBV7-9 to TRBJ2-5, with no clear D. This TCR was recovered from a woman in her thirties or forties with Graves' ophthalmopathy. Sequencing input: blood. Written as DNA, the CDR3 is TGTGCCAGCAGCTCGAACTCCGGGTCCGGCTCCCCGAACTTC. This sequence encodes CASSSNSGSGSPNF.